A selection of T cell receptor beta chains follows, all from one sample in a study of cytomegalovirus exposure and HLA in healthy donors. The assay was immunoSEQ multiplex PCR, and TCRdb's table has in-frame clones only and misses some. The sample has some 190,000 clones, under 80% seen once. The source material was PBMCs. These receptor sequences come from a man aged 25 to 40 in good health and CMV-seropositive. Each CDR3 is given with its conserved first and last residue. Fields, in order: J gene, D gene, V gene, clone size, CDR3 protein, CDR3 DNA. A D gene is named only where the DNA matches it firmly. Size values are once, few and many counts, or a class for expanded clones, and some rows have none.

TRBJ2-5	.	TRBV11-2	.	CASGRQETQYF	TGTGCCAGCGGCAGACAAGAGACCCAGTACTTC
TRBJ1-6	.	TRBV30	.	CAWRSVSSYNSPLHF	TGTGCCTGGAGGAGCGTGAGCTCCTATAATTCACCCCTCCACTTT
TRBJ2-7	TRBD1	TRBV30	.	CAWSIRDRAYEQYF	TGTGCCTGGAGTATCCGGGACAGGGCCTACGAGCAGTACTTC
TRBJ1-1	.	TRBV27	.	CASSQQGRTEAFF	TGTGCCAGCAGTCAACAGGGAAGGACTGAAGCTTTCTTT
TRBJ2-5	.	TRBV5-4	.	CASSALRDGYQETQYF	TGTGCCAGCAGCGCCCTCCGGGATGGTTACCAAGAGACCCAGTACTTC
TRBJ2-6	.	TRBV19	.	CASSMSLNSGANVLTF	TGTGCCAGTAGTATGAGCCTTAACTCTGGGGCCAACGTCCTGACTTTC
TRBJ1-1	TRBD1	TRBV18	.	CASSANRGLGTEAFF	TGTGCCAGCTCAGCAAACAGGGGGCTAGGCACTGAAGCTTTCTTT
TRBJ1-6	.	TRBV7-2	few	CASSLEADMNSPLHF	TGTGCCAGCAGCTTAGAGGCGGACATGAATTCACCCCTCCACTTT
TRBJ1-2	.	TRBV11-2	.	CASSLAGLGYGYTF	TGTGCCAGCAGCTTAGCAGGGTTAGGCTATGGCTACACCTTC
TRBJ2-7	.	TRBV11-2	.	CASSTSSEQYF	TGTGCCAGCAGCACGTCTAGCGAGCAGTACTTC
TRBJ2-7	.	TRBV7-9	.	CASSPRESPYEQYF	TGTGCCAGCAGCCCCCGGGAAAGCCCCTACGAGCAGTACTTC
TRBJ2-5	.	TRBV15	.	CATSRDSDYSLETQYF	TGTGCCACCAGCAGAGATAGCGACTACTCCCTGGAGACCCAGTACTTC
TRBJ1-2	.	TRBV30	.	CAWRREGGYTF	TGTGCCTGGCGGAGGGAGGGAGGCTACACCTTC
TRBJ1-6	TRBD1	TRBV7-9	once	CASSSWTGGGNSPLHF	TGTGCCAGCAGCTCTTGGACAGGGGGAGGTAATTCACCCCTCCACTTT
TRBJ1-5	.	TRBV6-1	.	CASTHFTEQPQHF	TGTGCCAGCACTCATTTTACAGAGCAGCCCCAGCATTTT
TRBJ2-7	.	TRBV28	.	CASTSRVHEQYF	TGTGCCAGCACGTCGAGGGTCCACGAGCAGTACTTC
TRBJ2-1	TRBD2	TRBV4-1	.	CASSPLRMAGGIDEQFF	TGCGCCAGCAGCCCCCTTAGGATGGCGGGAGGGATTGATGAGCAGTTCTTC
TRBJ2-2	TRBD2	TRBV7-2	.	CASSISGGGRDTGELFF	TGTGCCAGCAGCATTAGCGGGGGGGGCCGGGACACCGGGGAGCTGTTTTTT
TRBJ1-6	TRBD1	TRBV10-3	.	CAISEVSQGAGSPLHF	TGTGCCATCAGTGAAGTGTCACAGGGGGCAGGGTCACCCCTCCACTTT
TRBJ1-2	TRBD1	TRBV18	few	CASSPPDRAPTMSGYTF	TGTGCCAGCTCACCCCCCGACAGGGCCCCAACAATGAGCGGCTACACCTTC
TRBJ2-3	TRBD1	TRBV19	once	CASSKGQGADTQYF	TGTGCCAGTAGTAAGGGACAGGGCGCAGATACGCAGTATTTT
TRBJ2-7	.	TRBV7-2	once	CASNPAGIYEQYF	TGTGCCAGCAACCCGGCGGGGATCTACGAGCAGTACTTC
TRBJ1-2	.	TRBV27	.	CASTKGTNYGYTF	TGTGCCAGCACCAAGGGGACTAACTATGGCTACACCTTC
TRBJ1-2	.	TRBV10-3	.	CAISESDFAYGYTF	TGTGCCATCAGTGAGTCTGACTTTGCGTATGGCTACACCTTC
TRBJ2-1	TRBD2	TRBV5-1	.	CASSLTSGGTYNEQFF	TGCGCCAGCAGCTTAACTAGCGGGGGTACCTACAATGAGCAGTTCTTC
TRBJ2-7	.	TRBV9	.	CASSSDRDEQYF	TGTGCCAGCAGCTCGGACAGAGACGAGCAGTACTTC
TRBJ2-7	.	TRBV6-1	.	CASSEEQGWSYEQYF	TGTGCCAGCAGTGAAGAACAGGGCTGGTCCTACGAGCAGTACTTC
TRBJ2-1	TRBD1	TRBV4-3	.	CASTQGDRGVNEQFF	TGCGCCAGCACCCAAGGGGACAGGGGAGTGAATGAGCAGTTCTTC
TRBJ2-1	TRBD2	TRBV11-2	.	CASSPDLAGDYEQFF	TGTGCCAGCAGCCCAGACCTAGCGGGAGACTATGAGCAGTTCTTC
TRBJ1-2	.	TRBV21-1	.	CASSKRSSYGYTF	TGTGCCAGCAGCAAAAGGTCTAGCTATGGCTACACCTTC
TRBJ2-3	TRBD2	TRBV6-5	once	CASSSLSGRRTDTQYF	TGTGCCAGCAGTTCCCTTAGCGGGAGAAGGACAGATACGCAGTATTTT
TRBJ2-1	.	TRBV27	.	CASSLGGSNEQFF	TGTGCCAGCAGTTTAGGTGGGAGCAATGAGCAGTTCTTC
TRBJ1-2	.	TRBV28	.	CASLGRGYGYTF	TGTGCCAGCCTCGGCCGGGGTTATGGCTACACCTTC
TRBJ1-2	.	TRBV20-1	.	CSARGAGGYTF	TGCAGTGCTAGAGGGGCGGGAGGCTACACCTTC
TRBJ2-1	TRBD1	TRBV27	.	CASSLPTGYKSEQFF	TGTGCCAGCAGTTTACCGACAGGGTATAAGAGTGAGCAGTTCTTC
TRBJ2-7	.	TRBV5-6	.	CASRNLRVYEQYF	TGTGCCAGCAGAAACCTCAGGGTTTACGAGCAGTACTTC
TRBJ2-3	.	TRBV5-4	.	CASSFDRSTDTQYF	TGTGCCAGCAGCTTCGACAGAAGCACAGATACGCAGTATTTT
TRBJ2-7	.	TRBV5-4	.	CASSLAVTGSSYEQYF	TGTGCCAGCAGTCTGGCGGTCACGGGGAGCTCCTACGAGCAGTACTTC
TRBJ2-3	.	TRBV7-2	.	CASSPPGIRPDTQYF	TGTGCCAGCAGTCCCCCGGGGATTCGCCCAGATACGCAGTATTTT
TRBJ2-7	TRBD1	TRBV5-4	.	CASSPRQGANYEQYF	TGTGCCAGCTCGCCCCGACAGGGGGCAAACTACGAGCAGTACTTC
TRBJ2-1	.	TRBV13	.	CASSLEDNNEQFF	TGTGCCAGCAGCTTAGAGGACAACAATGAGCAGTTCTTC
TRBJ1-1	.	TRBV6-5	.	CASSELQNTEAFF	TGTGCCAGCAGTGAATTACAGAACACTGAAGCTTTCTTT
TRBJ2-7	.	TRBV5-4	.	CASSLPGGDYEQYF	TGTGCCAGCAGCTTGCCGGGGGGCGACTACGAGCAGTACTTC
TRBJ2-7	TRBD1	TRBV28	.	CASNSDRGGYEQYF	TGTGCCAGCAATTCCGACAGGGGGGGTTACGAGCAGTACTTC
TRBJ1-6	.	TRBV5-5	few	CASSLGWGVSSPLHF	TGTGCCAGCAGCTTGGGGTGGGGGGTTTCGTCACCCCTCCACTTT
TRBJ2-5	TRBD2	TRBV10-3	.	CAISEPERGAQETQYF	TGTGCCATCAGTGAGCCCGAGCGGGGGGCCCAGGAGACCCAGTACTTC
TRBJ1-1	.	TRBV7-8	.	CASSLDWTLNTEAFF	TGTGCCAGCAGCTTAGACTGGACTCTGAACACTGAAGCTTTCTTT
TRBJ2-7	TRBD2	TRBV7-8	.	CASSFSGGSSYEQYF	TGTGCCAGCAGCTTTAGCGGGGGGAGCTCCTACGAGCAGTACTTC
TRBJ2-1	TRBD2	TRBV7-2	.	CASSPSSGTRRGNEQFF	TGTGCCAGCAGCCCCTCTAGCGGGACGAGACGCGGCAATGAGCAGTTCTTC
TRBJ2-1	.	TRBV9	once	CASSPRDFTNEQFF	TGTGCCAGCAGCCCCAGGGACTTTACCAATGAGCAGTTCTTC
TRBJ2-1	.	TRBV7-9	.	CASSFRGGYNEQFF	TGTGCCAGCAGCTTTAGGGGTGGGTACAATGAGCAGTTCTTC